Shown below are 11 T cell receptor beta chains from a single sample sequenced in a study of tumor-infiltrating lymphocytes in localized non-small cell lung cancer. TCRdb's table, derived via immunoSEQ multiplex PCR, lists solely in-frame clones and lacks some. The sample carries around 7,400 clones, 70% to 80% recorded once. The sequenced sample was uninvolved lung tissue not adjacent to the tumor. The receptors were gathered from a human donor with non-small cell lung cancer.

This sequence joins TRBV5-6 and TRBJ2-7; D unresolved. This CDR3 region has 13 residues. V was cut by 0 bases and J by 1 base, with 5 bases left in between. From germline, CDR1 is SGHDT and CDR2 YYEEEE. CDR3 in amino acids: CASSLGFSYEQYF. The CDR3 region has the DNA TGTGCCAGCAGCTTGGGTTTTTCCTACGAGCAGTACTTC.

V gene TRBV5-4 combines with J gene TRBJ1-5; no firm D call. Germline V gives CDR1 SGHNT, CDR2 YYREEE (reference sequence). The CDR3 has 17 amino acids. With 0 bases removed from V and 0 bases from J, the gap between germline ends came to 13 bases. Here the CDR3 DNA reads TGTGCCAGCAGCTTGGCAAGGCCACTCTATAGCAATCAGCCCCAGCATTTT. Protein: CASSLARPLYSNQPQHF.

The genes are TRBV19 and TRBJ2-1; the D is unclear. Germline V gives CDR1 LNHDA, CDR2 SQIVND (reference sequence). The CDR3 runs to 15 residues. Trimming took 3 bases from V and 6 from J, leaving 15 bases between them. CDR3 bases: TGTGCCAGTAGTATTGGGTGGGAAACTTCCAATGAGCAGTTCTTC. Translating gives CASSIGWETSNEQFF.

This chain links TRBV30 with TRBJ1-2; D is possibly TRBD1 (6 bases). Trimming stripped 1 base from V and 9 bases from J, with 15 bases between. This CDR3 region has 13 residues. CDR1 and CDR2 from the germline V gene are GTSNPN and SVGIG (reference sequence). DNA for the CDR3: TGTGCCTGGAGTGCCGTGGGGGCTCACCGCTACACCTTC. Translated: CAWSAVGAHRYTF.

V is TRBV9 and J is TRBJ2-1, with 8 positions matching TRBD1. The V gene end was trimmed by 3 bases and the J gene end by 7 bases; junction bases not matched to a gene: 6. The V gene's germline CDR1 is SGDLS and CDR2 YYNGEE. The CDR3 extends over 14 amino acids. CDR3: CASSAGQGINEQFF. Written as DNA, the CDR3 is TGTGCCAGCAGCGCCGGACAGGGCATTAATGAGCAGTTCTTC. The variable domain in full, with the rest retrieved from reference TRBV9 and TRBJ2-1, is DSGVTQTPKHLITATGQRVTLRCSPRSGDLSVYWYQQSLDQGLQFLIQYYNGEERAKGNILERFSAQQFPDLHSELNLSSLELGDSALYFCASSAGQGINEQFFGPGTRLTVL.

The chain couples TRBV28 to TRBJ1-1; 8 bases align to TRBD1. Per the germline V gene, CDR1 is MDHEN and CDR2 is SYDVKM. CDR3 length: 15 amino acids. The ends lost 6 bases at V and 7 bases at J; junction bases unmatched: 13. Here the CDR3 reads CASSVQGQGADEAFF. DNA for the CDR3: TGTGCCAGCAGCGTACAAGGGCAGGGGGCTGATGAAGCTTTCTTT.

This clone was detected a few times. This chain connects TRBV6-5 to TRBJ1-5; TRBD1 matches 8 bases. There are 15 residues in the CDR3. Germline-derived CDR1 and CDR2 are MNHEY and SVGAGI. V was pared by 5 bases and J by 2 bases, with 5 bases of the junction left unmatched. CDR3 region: CASSTDRDGNQPQHF. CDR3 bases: TGTGCCAGCAGTACGGACAGGGATGGCAATCAGCCCCAGCATTTT.

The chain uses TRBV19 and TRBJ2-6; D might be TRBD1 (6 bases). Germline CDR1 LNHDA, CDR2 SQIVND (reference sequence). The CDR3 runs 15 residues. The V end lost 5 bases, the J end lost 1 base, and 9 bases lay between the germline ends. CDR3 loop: CASSLRGSGANVLTF. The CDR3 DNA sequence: TGTGCCAGTAGTCTCAGGGGTTCTGGGGCCAACGTCCTGACTTTC.

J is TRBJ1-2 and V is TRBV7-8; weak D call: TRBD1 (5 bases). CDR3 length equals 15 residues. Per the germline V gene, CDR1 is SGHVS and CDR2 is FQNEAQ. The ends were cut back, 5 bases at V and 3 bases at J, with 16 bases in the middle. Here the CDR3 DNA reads TGTGCCAGCAGCCTTGCGACAGAGAGCGACTATGGCTACACCTTC. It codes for CASSLATESDYGYTF. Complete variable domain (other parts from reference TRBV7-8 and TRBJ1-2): GAGVSQSPRYKVAKRGQDVALRCDPISGHVSLFWYQQALGQGPEFLTYFQNEAQLDKSGLPSDRFFAERPEGSVSTLKIQRTQQEDSAVYLCASSLATESDYGYTFGSGTRLTVV.

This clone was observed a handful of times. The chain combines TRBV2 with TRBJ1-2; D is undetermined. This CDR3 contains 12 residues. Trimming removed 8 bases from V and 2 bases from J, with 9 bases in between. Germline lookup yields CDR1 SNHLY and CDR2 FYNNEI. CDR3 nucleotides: TGTGCCAGCCTAGGAGGGAACTATGGCTACACCTTC. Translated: CASLGGNYGYTF. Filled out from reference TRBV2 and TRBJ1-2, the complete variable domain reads EPEVTQTPSHQVTQMGQEVILRCVPISNHLYFYWYRQILGQKVEFLVSFYNNEISEKSEIFDDQFSVERPDGSNFTLKIRSTKLEDSAMYFCASLGGNYGYTFGSGTRLTVV.

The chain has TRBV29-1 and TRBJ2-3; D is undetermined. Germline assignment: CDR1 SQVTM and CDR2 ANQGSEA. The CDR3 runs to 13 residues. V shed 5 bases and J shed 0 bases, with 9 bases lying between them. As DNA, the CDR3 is TGCAGCGTTTCACTCTCTAGCACAGATACGCAGTATTTT. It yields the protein CSVSLSSTDTQYF.